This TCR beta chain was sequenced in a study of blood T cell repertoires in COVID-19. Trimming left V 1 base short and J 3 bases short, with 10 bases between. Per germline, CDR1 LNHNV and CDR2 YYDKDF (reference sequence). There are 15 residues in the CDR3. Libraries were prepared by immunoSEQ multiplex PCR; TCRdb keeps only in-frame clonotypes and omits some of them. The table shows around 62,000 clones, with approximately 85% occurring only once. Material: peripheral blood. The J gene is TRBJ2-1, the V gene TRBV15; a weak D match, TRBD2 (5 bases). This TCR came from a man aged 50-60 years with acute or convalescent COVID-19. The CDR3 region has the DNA TGTGCCACCAGCAGAGGGACTGGAAACTACAATGAGCAGTTCTTC. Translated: CATSRGTGNYNEQFF.